This TCR beta chain was recovered during a study of shared clonotypes between healthy human individuals. Germline CDR1 and CDR2: KGHSH and LQKENI. The CDR3 spans 17 residues. The V end lost 0 bases, the J end lost 1 base, and 12 bases lay between the germline ends. Per the study methods: ImmunoSEQ output lacked quality scores and full-length reads, limiting matched filtering. Data came from immunoSEQ multiplex PCR; TCRdb stores just in-frame clones and leaves some out. The DNA was the basis for D and trimming; V, J and clone size are from that table. Seen here are around 2.3 million clones, almost 96% observed once, and the top ten hold less than 0.15%.

This chain connects TRBV18 to TRBJ2-2; D remains ambiguous. This clonotype was obtained from a man aged 18 to 30 in good health. The sample consisted of naive CD4+ T cells sorted from blood. Subset indicated: CD45RA+ positively selected. The CDR3 protein is CASSPPGHNKNTGELFF. The CDR3 DNA reads as TGTGCCAGCTCACCACCGGGTCACAATAAGAACACCGGGGAGCTGTTTTTT. Full variable domain (remainder filled in from reference TRBV18 and TRBJ2-2): NAGVMQNPRHLVRRRGQEARLRCSPMKGHSHVYWYRQLPEEGLKFMVYLQKENIIDESGMPKERFSAEFPKEGPSILRIQQVVRGDSAAYFCASSPPGHNKNTGELFFGEGSRLTVL.